This T cell receptor beta chain was recorded in a study of shared clonotypes between healthy human individuals. The overall study: Per donor, CD8 memory used one plate, CD8 naive used two, CD4 memory used three and CD4 naive used three.

Produced via immunoSEQ multiplex PCR; TCRdb's table is partial and in-frame only. The profile shows 300,000 to 350,000 clones, less than 75% of them singletons. The CDR3 consists of 14 residues. CDR1 is SGHNT and CDR2 is YYREEE in the germline V gene (reference sequence). Trimming shortened V by 2 bases and J by 1 base, and 8 bases separated the two germline ends. This receptor was taken from a man aged 30 to 45 in good health. The sample taken for sequencing was memory CD4+ T cells sorted from blood. Indicated subset: CD45RA-negative fraction. The V and J genes are TRBV5-4 and TRBJ2-3; unclear D gene. CDR3 sequence reads: CASSFPQGTDTQYF. CDR3 DNA sequence: TGTGCCAGCAGCTTCCCCCAGGGCACAGATACGCAGTATTTT.